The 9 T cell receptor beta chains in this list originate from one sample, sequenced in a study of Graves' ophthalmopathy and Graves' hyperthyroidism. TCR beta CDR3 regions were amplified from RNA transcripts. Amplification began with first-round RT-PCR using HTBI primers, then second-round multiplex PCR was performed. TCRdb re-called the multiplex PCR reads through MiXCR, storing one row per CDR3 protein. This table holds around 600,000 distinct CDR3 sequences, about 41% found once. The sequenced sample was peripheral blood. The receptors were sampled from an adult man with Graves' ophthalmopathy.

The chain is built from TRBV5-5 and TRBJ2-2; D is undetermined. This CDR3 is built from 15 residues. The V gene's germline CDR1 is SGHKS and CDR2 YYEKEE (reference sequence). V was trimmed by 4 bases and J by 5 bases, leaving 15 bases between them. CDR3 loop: CASSPATQWTGELFF. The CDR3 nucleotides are TGTGCCAGCAGCCCCGCGACTCAGTGGACCGGGGAGCTGTTTTTT.

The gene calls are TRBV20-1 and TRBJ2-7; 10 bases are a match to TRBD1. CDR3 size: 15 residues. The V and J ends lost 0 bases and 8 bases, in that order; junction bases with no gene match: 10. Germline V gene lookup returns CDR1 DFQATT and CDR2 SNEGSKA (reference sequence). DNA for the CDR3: TGCAGTGCTAGAGACCCCGGGACAGGGGAGGATAAGCAGTACTTC. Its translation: CSARDPGTGEDKQYF.

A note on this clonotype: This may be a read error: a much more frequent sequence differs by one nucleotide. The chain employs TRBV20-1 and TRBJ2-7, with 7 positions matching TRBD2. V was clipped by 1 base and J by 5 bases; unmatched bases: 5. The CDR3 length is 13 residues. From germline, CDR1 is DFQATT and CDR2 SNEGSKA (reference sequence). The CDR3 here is CSARASGNDEQYF. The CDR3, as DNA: TGCAGTGCTAGAGCAAGCGGGAATGACGAGCAGTACTTC.

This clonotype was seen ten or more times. The CDR3 reads CASSIGDGRYQPQHF. The DNA of the CDR3 is TGTGCCAGTAGTATAGGAGACGGTAGGTATCAGCCCCAGCATTTT. This chain connects TRBV19 to TRBJ1-5; D not certain. The V gene lost 1 base and the J gene lost 5 bases, with 12 bases spanning the gap. Germline V CDR1 and CDR2: LNHDA, SQIVND (reference sequence). The CDR3 length is 15 residues.

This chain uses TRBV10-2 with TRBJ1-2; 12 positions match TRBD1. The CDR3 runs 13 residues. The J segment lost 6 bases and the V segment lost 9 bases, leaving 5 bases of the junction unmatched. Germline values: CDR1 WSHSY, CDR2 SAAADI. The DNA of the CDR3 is TGCGCCAGTTCCGGGACAGGGGGCGATGGCTACACCTTC. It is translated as CASSGTGGDGYTF.

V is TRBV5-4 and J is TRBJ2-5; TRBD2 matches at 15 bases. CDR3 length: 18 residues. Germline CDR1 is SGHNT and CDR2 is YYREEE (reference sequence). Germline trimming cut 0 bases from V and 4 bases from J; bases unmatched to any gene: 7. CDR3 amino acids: CASSLDGLAGGRGETQYF. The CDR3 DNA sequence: TGTGCCAGCAGCTTGGATGGACTAGCGGGAGGGCGGGGAGAGACCCAGTACTTC.

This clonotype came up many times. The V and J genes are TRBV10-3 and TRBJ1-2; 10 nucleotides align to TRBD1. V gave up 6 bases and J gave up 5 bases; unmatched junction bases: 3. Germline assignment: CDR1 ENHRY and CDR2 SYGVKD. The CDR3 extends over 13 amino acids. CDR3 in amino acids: CAIRTGGRYGYTF. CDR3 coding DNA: TGTGCCATCAGGACAGGGGGCAGGTATGGCTACACCTTC.

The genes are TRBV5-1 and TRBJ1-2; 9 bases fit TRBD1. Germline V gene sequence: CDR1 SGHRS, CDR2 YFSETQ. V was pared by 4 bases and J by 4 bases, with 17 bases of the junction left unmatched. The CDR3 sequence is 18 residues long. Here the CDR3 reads CASSPSTGGDTEFYGYTF. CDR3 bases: TGCGCCAGCAGCCCCTCGACAGGGGGAGACACTGAATTCTATGGCTACACCTTC.

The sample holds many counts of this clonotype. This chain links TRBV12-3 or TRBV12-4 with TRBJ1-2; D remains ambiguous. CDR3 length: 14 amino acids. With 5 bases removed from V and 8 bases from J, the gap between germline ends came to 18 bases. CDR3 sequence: CASSRLGYFRGYTF. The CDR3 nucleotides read TGTGCCAGCAGTCGATTAGGGTATTTTCGGGGCTACACCTTC.